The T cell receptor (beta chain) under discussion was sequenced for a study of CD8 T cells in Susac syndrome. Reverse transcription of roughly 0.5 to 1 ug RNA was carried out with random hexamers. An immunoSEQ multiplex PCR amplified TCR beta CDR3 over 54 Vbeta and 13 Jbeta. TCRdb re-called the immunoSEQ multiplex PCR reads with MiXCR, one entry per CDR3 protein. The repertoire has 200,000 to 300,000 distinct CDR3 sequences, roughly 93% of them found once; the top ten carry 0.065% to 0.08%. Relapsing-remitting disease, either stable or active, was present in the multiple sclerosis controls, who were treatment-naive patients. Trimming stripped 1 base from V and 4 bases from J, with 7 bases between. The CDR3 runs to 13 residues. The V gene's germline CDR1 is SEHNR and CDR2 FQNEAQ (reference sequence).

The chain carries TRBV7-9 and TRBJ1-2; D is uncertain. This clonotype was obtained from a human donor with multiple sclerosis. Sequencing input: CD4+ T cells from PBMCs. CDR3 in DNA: TGTGCCAGCAGCTTAGATGGACTCTATGGCTACACCTTC. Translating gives CASSLDGLYGYTF.